This T cell receptor beta chain stems from a study of Ad26.COV2.S vaccination and SARS-CoV-2 variants. This table comes from immunoSEQ multiplex PCR, and its TCRdb copy is limited to in-frame clones, with some not included. The sample lists about half a million clones, roughly nine tenths occurring once. CDR1 and CDR2 from the germline V gene are KGHSH and LQKENI. The length of the CDR3 is 14 residues. Trimming pared 3 bases from V and 1 base from J, leaving 9 bases between. Described treatment: approximately 18 received Ad26.COV2.S at low or high dose, single or two shots; about five received placebo; per-sample allocation not given. Specimens were obtained on day 63 following the first vaccine or placebo injection. Based in Boston, the donor was an adult of 18-55 years.

This rearrangement joins TRBV18 to TRBJ2-5; D is unresolved. The TCR originated in a person aged 18-60 years who received the Ad26.COV2.S COVID-19 vaccine or a placebo. Sequencing used peripheral blood, obtained in a trial of Ad26.COV2.S vaccine versus placebo. CDR3 in amino acids: CASSPRNIQETQYF. CDR3 sequence (DNA): TGTGCCAGCTCACCGAGAAACATCCAAGAGACCCAGTACTTC.